This T cell receptor (beta chain) was profiled in a study of OX40 agonist ivuxolimab in advanced cancers. Study findings and constraints: Certain nonresponding patients likewise had low normalized T-cell clonal expansion. At 0.1 to 3.0 mg/kg, clonal expansion of CD4+ and CD8+ blood T cells had occurred by week 6.

Autoimmune disease history or systemic immunosuppression led to patient exclusion. Patients had blood sampled at baseline and again on cycle 4 day 1 and cycle 7 day 1. Profiled with immunoSEQ multiplex PCR; TCRdb holds only in-frame clones, not every one. This table holds 51,000 or so clones, about nine tenths found once. For this clone: What it binds is not known.

The sequences come from CD4+ or CD8+ T cells sorted from blood, collected in a trial of the OX40 agonist ivuxolimab. The sequence derives from an adult with an advanced solid tumor such as melanoma, head and neck, liver or kidney cancer.

The CDR3 nucleotides are TGTGCCATAGGAGGGCCAGACGAACTCTCCTACGAGCAGTACTTC. This gives the protein CAIGGPDELSYEQYF. J is TRBJ2-7 and V is TRBV19, with D possibly being TRBD2 (6 bases). The CDR3 loop spans 15 amino acids. Germline CDR1 reads LNHDA; CDR2 reads SQIVND (reference sequence). Trimming stripped 10 bases from V and 0 bases from J, with 19 bases between. The complete variable domain, with remaining parts taken from reference TRBV19 and TRBJ2-7, reads DGGITQSPKYLFRKEGQNVTLSCEQNLNHDAMYWYRQDPGQGLRLIYYSQIVNDFQKGDIAEGYSVSREKKESFPLTVTSAQKNPTAFYLCAIGGPDELSYEQYFGPGTRLTVT.